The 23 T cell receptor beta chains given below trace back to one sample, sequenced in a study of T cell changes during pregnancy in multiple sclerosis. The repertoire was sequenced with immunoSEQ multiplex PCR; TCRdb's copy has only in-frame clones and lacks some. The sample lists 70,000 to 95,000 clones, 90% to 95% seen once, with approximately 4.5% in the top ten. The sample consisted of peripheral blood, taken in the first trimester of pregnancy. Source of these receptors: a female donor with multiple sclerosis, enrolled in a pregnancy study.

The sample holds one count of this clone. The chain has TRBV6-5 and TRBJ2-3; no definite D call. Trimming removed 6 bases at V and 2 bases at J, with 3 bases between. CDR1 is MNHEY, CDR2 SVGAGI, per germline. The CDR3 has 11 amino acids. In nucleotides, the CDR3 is TGTGCCAGCAGCTCCACAGATACGCAGTATTTT. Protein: CASSSTDTQYF.

The CDR3 sequence is CASSPPGQGKETQYF. CDR3 DNA sequence: TGCGCCAGCAGCCCGCCGGGACAGGGGAAGGAGACCCAGTACTTC. The chain has TRBV5-1 and TRBJ2-5, with 10 bases that match TRBD1. V shed 4 bases, J shed 5 bases, and the junction held 8 bases outside the gene matches. In germline, CDR1 is SGHRS, CDR2 YFSETQ. The length of the CDR3 is 15 residues.

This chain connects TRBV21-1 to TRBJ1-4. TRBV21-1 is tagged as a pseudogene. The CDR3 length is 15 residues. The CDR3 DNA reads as TGTGCCAGCAGCAAAGCTCCGTGTTGGGGCGGGGAACTGTTTTTT. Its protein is CASSKAPCWGGELFF.

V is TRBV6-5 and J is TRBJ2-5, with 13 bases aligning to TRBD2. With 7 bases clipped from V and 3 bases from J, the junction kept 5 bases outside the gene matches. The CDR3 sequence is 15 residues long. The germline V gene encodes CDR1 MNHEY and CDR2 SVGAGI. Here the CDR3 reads CASTLLAGGEETQYF. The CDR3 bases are TGTGCCAGCACCTTACTAGCGGGGGGGGAAGAGACCCAGTACTTC.

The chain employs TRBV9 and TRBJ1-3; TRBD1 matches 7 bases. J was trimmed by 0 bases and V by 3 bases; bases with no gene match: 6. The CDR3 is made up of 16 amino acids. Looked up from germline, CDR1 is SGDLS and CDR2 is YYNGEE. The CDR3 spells CASSGLPGGSGNTIYF. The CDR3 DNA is TGTGCCAGCAGCGGATTACCAGGGGGCTCTGGAAACACCATATATTTT.

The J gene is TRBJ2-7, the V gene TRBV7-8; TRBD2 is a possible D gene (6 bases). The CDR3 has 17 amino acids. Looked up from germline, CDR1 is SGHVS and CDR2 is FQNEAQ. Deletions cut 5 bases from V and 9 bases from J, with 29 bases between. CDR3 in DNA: TGTGCCAGCAGCCCTACGGGAGTAGGCTATACGATACGCGGGCAGTACTTC. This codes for CASSPTGVGYTIRGQYF. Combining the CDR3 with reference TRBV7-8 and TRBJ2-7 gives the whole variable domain GAGVSQSPRYKVAKRGQDVALRCDPISGHVSLFWYQQALGQGPEFLTYFQNEAQLDKSGLPSDRFFAERPEGSVSTLKIQRTQQEDSAVYLCASSPTGVGYTIRGQYFGPGTRLTVT.

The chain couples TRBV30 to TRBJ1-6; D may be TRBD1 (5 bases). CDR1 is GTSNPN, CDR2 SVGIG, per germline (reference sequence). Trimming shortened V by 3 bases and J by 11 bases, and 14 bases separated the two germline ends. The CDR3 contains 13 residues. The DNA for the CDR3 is TGTGCCTGGAGAAGCGGGACGGGAACACCCCTCCACTTT. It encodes CAWRSGTGTPLHF.

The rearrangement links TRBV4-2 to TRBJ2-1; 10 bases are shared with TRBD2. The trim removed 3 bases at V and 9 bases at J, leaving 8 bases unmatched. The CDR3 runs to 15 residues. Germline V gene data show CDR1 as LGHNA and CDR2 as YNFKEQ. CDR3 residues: CASSHSALAGIEQFF. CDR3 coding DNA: TGTGCCAGCAGCCATTCCGCACTAGCGGGGATTGAGCAGTTCTTC.

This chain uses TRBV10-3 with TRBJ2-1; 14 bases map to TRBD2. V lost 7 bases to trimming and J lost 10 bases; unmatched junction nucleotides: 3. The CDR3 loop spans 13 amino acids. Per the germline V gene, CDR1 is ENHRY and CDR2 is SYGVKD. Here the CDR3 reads CAIMTSGGAEQFF. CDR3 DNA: TGTGCCATCATGACTAGCGGGGGGGCCGAGCAGTTCTTC.

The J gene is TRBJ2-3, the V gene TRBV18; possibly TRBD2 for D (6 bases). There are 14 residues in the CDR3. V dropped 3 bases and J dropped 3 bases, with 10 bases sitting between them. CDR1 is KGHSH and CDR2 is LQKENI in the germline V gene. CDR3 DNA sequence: TGTGCCAGCTCACCCCCCGGAGGGACAGATACGCAGTATTTT. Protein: CASSPPGGTDTQYF.

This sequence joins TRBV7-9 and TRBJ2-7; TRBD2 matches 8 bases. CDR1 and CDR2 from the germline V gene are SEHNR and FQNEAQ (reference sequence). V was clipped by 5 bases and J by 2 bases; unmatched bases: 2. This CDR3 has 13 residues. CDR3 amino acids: CASSTRGAYEQYF. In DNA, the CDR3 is TGTGCCAGCAGCACGCGGGGGGCCTACGAGCAGTACTTC.

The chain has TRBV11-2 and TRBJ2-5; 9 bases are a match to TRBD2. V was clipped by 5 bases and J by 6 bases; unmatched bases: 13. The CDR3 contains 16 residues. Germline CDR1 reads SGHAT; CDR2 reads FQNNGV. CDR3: CASSPVAGAGPQTQYF. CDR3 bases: TGTGCCAGCAGCCCCGTAGCGGGGGCCGGCCCCCAGACCCAGTACTTC.

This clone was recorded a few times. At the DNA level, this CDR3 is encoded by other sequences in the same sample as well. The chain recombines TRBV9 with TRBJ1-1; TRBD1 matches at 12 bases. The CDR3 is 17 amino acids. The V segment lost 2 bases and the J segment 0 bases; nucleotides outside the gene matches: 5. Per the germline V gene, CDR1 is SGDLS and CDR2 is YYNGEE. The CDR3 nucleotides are TGTGCCAGCAGCGTCGGGACAGGGGGCAAGATGAACACTGAAGCTTTCTTT. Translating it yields CASSVGTGGKMNTEAFF. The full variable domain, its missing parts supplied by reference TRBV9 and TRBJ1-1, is DSGVTQTPKHLITATGQRVTLRCSPRSGDLSVYWYQQSLDQGLQFLIQYYNGEERAKGNILERFSAQQFPDLHSELNLSSLELGDSALYFCASSVGTGGKMNTEAFFGQGTRLTVV.

The CDR3 is CAGSEIRGPLNTEAFF. The CDR3 nucleotides read TGTGCTGGCAGCGAAATCAGGGGGCCTTTGAACACTGAAGCTTTCTTT. The chain employs TRBV7-7 and TRBJ1-1; 8 bases fit TRBD1. Germline V gene sequence: CDR1 SSHAT, CDR2 FNYEAQ (reference sequence). The CDR3 is 16 amino acids.

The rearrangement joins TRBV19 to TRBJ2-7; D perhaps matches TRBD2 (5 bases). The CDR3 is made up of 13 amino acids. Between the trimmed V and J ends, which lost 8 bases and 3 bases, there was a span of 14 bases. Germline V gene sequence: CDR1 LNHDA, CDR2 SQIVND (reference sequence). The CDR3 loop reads CASGPVAGYEQYF. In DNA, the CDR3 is TGTGCCAGTGGTCCGGTTGCGGGCTACGAGCAGTACTTC.

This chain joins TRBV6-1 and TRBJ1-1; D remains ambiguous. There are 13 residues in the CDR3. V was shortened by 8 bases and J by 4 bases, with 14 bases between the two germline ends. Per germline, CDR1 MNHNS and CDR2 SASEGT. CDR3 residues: CASEVWASTEAFF. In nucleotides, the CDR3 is TGTGCCAGCGAAGTCTGGGCAAGCACTGAAGCTTTCTTT.

CDR3 in amino acids: CASSTIERTEAFF. CDR3 sequence (DNA): TGTGCCAGTAGTACTATAGAGAGGACTGAAGCTTTCTTT. The chain combines TRBV19 with TRBJ1-1; D call uncertain. Germline-derived CDR1 and CDR2 are LNHDA and SQIVND (reference sequence). CDR3 length: 13 amino acids. With 4 bases removed from V and 5 bases from J, the gap between germline ends came to 11 bases.

For the CDR3, the DNA is TGTGCCAGCAGCAATCACAGGGACGGAATCACTGAAGCTTTCTTT. This gives the protein CASSNHRDGITEAFF. This chain links TRBV7-9 with TRBJ1-1, with a possible D match to TRBD1 (6 bases). The V gene's germline CDR1 is SEHNR and CDR2 FQNEAQ (reference sequence). CDR3 length: 15 residues. Trimming took 5 bases from V and 4 from J, leaving 17 bases between them.

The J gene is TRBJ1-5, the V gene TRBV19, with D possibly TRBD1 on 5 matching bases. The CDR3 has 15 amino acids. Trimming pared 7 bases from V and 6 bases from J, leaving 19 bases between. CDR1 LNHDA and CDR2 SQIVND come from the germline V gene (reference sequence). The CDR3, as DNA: TGTGCCAGTACCCCCCCGGGGACTGGGGGTCAGCCCCAGCATTTT. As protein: CASTPPGTGGQPQHF.

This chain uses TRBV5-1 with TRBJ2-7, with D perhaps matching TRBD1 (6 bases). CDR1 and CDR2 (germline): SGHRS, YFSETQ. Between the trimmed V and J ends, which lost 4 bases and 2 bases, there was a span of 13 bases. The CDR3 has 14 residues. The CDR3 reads CASSPTGDPYEQYF. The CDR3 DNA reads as TGCGCCAGCAGCCCGACAGGCGACCCCTACGAGCAGTACTTC.

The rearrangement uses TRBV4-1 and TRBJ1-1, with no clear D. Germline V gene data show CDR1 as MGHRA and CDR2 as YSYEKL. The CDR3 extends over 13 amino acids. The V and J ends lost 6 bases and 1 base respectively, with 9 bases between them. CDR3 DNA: TGCGCCAGCAGGGGTCAGCGGAACACTGAAGCTTTCTTT. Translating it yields CASRGQRNTEAFF.

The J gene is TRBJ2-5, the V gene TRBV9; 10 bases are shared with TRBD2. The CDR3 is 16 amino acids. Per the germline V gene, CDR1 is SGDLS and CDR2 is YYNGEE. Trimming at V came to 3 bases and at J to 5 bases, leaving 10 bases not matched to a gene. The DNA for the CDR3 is TGTGCCAGCAGCGCACGAGCGGGGGGGACCTGGGAGACCCAGTACTTC. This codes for CASSARAGGTWETQYF.

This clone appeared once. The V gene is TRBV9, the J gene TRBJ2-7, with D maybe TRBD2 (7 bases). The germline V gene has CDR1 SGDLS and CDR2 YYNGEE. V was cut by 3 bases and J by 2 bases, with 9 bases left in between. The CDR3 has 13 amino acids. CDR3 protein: CASSAGGPYEQYF. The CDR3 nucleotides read TGTGCCAGCAGCGCCGGGGGGCCCTACGAGCAGTACTTC. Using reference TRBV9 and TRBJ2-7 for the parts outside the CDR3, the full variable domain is DSGVTQTPKHLITATGQRVTLRCSPRSGDLSVYWYQQSLDQGLQFLIQYYNGEERAKGNILERFSAQQFPDLHSELNLSSLELGDSALYFCASSAGGPYEQYFGPGTRLTVT.